This entry is about one TCR beta chain. Its target is not known. Distinct nucleotide sequences in the sample also encode this CDR3. Germline V gene data show CDR1 as MDHEN and CDR2 as SYDVKM. This CDR3 contains 15 residues. The V end lost 3 bases, the J end lost 2 bases, and 11 bases lay between the germline ends. Adults of Caucasian background living in Nashville, Tennessee made up all donors. These data originate in a study of shared clonotypes between healthy human individuals. Study outcomes and limitations: A handful of donors had around 5% of their naive CD4 clonotypes in common.

Deep level was the assay's run setting. Some clones are missing from TCRdb's copy, which holds only in-frame ones; the method was immunoSEQ multiplex PCR. Among roughly 1,500,000 clones listed, approximately 98.5% were seen once. This receptor was taken from a young man in good health. The chain joins TRBV28 to TRBJ1-5, with D hard to call. The sequencing input was naive CD4+ T cells sorted from blood. Noted subset: CD45RA+ positively selected. The CDR3 DNA sequence: TGTGCCAGCAGTTTGCCCGGACCGGGCAATCAGCCCCAGCATTTT. Translated: CASSLPGPGNQPQHF.